This TCR beta chain comes out of a study of PD-L1 blockade in urothelial cancer. Data came from immunoSEQ multiplex PCR; TCRdb stores just in-frame clones and leaves some out. The sample holds around 130,000 clones; roughly 80% are singletons and the top ten take under 3.5%. Time point specified: pretreatment peripheral blood. The sequence was collected from a man in his forties or fifties with urothelial cancer. The material was PBMCs, obtained around atezolizumab (anti-PD-L1) treatment.

This CDR3 is CASSHGQSYEQYF. Written as DNA, the CDR3 is TGTGCCAGCAGTCACGGACAGTCCTACGAGCAGTACTTC. The chain joins TRBV27 to TRBJ2-7; D is perhaps TRBD1 (6 bases). The V and J ends lost 5 bases and 1 base respectively, with 9 bases between them. From germline, CDR1 is MNHEY and CDR2 SMNVEV (reference sequence). The CDR3 runs to 13 residues.